Listed below are T cell receptor beta chains from one sample, sequenced in a study of cytomegalovirus exposure and HLA in healthy donors. Produced via immunoSEQ multiplex PCR; TCRdb's table is partial and in-frame only. The sample includes roughly 160,000 clones, roughly 80% of them seen just once. Specimen: PBMCs. These TCRs come from a female donor in good health and CMV-seronegative. CDR3s include the opening cysteine and the closing phenylalanine or tryptophan. D genes are given only for firm matches. The size entry is marked missing in some rows and otherwise reads once, few, many or a size class.

CDR3 length,V gene,J gene,D gene,clone size,CDR3 protein,CDR3 DNA
15,TRBV7-2,TRBJ2-7,-,once,CASSPRRALSYEQYF,TGTGCCAGCAGCCCTCGGAGGGCCTTATCCTACGAGCAGTACTTC
16,TRBV11-2,TRBJ1-4,-,few,CASSLAGRATNEKLFF,TGTGCCAGCAGCTTAGCGGGGAGGGCAACTAATGAAAAACTGTTTTTT
21,TRBV9,TRBJ2-3,TRBD2,-,CASSVKSSGLLLNPGTDTQYF,TGTGCCAGCAGCGTAAAAAGTTCGGGACTATTACTTAACCCTGGCACAGATACGCAGTATTTT
16,TRBV14,TRBJ2-1,TRBD2,-,CASSQAWREGHNEQFF,TGTGCCAGCAGCCAAGCCTGGCGGGAGGGTCATAATGAGCAGTTCTTC
14,TRBV5-1,TRBJ1-5,TRBD1,-,CASSPGQDNQPQHF,TGCGCCAGCAGCCCGGGACAGGACAATCAGCCCCAGCATTTT
14,TRBV2,TRBJ2-7,TRBD2,-,CASSPPSGAYEQYF,TGTGCCAGCAGCCCCCCTAGCGGGGCCTACGAGCAGTACTTC
17,TRBV29-1,TRBJ2-6,TRBD2,-,CSVAAGGSFSGANVLTF,TGCAGCGTTGCGGCGGGGGGCTCTTTCTCTGGGGCCAACGTCCTGACTTTC
15,TRBV7-9,TRBJ1-1,-,-,CASTPAGGPGTEAFF,TGTGCCAGCACGCCGGCGGGGGGCCCCGGCACTGAAGCTTTCTTT
13,TRBV6-5,TRBJ1-2,-,-,CASSLGGRDGYTF,TGTGCCAGCAGTTTGGGGGGAAGAGATGGCTACACCTTC
15,TRBV9,TRBJ1-1,-,few,CASSGYTGTGTEAFF,TGTGCCAGCAGCGGCTATACAGGGACCGGCACTGAAGCTTTCTTT
16,TRBV7-9,TRBJ2-1,TRBD2,once,CASSDLAGGPNNEQFF,TGTGCCAGCAGCGACCTAGCGGGAGGGCCAAACAATGAGCAGTTCTTC
19,TRBV15,TRBJ1-1,TRBD1,few,CATRTQGEGQEESKNEAFF,TGTGCCACCCGCACACAGGGAGAGGGACAGGAAGAATCCAAGAATGAAGCTTTCTTT
16,TRBV11-2,TRBJ1-2,TRBD1,few,CASSLEPRDRGIGYTF,TGTGCCAGCAGCTTAGAACCCCGGGACAGGGGTATAGGCTACACCTTC
14,TRBV5-4,TRBJ2-7,TRBD2,-,CASSQLAGVSEQYF,TGTGCCAGCAGTCAACTAGCGGGAGTTAGCGAGCAGTACTTC
16,TRBV5-4,TRBJ2-2,TRBD2,once,CASSLYLAGGTGELFF,TGTGCCAGCAGCTTGTACCTAGCGGGAGGAACCGGGGAGCTGTTTTTT
13,TRBV6-5,TRBJ2-5,TRBD1,-,CASSYTGGETQYF,TGTGCCAGCAGTTACACAGGGGGAGAGACCCAGTACTTC
14,TRBV6-1,TRBJ2-5,TRBD2,-,CASSERGGGETQYF,TGTGCCAGCAGTGAGCGGGGGGGCGGTGAGACCCAGTACTTC
15,TRBV5-3,TRBJ1-2,TRBD1,-,CARSSYRGRESGYTF,TGTGCCAGAAGTTCTTACAGGGGGCGGGAGAGTGGCTACACCTTC
16,TRBV5-1,TRBJ2-5,TRBD1,-,CASSLAAQGGQETQYF,TGCGCCAGCAGCTTGGCGGCACAGGGGGGTCAAGAGACCCAGTACTTC
11,TRBV7-2,TRBJ2-3,-,once,CASSRGDTQYF,TGTGCCAGCAGCAGGGGGGATACGCAGTATTTT
17,TRBV4-2,TRBJ2-3,TRBD2,-,CASSQIGGSGFTDTQYF,TGTGCCAGCAGCCAAATCGGCGGGAGTGGGTTTACAGATACGCAGTATTTT
17,TRBV11-2,TRBJ2-1,TRBD1,-,CASSTWTGQASYNEQFF,TGTGCCAGCAGCACCTGGACGGGACAGGCCTCCTACAATGAGCAGTTCTTC
14,TRBV19,TRBJ2-1,-,once,CASSTGGRHNEQFF,TGTGCCAGTAGTACCGGGGGACGCCACAATGAGCAGTTCTTC
14,TRBV7-3,TRBJ1-1,-,-,CASSSATDPTEAFF,TGTGCCAGCAGCTCCGCGACAGACCCCACTGAAGCTTTCTTT
15,TRBV6-5,TRBJ2-5,-,-,CASSRRVQGGETQYF,TGTGCCAGCAGTCGCCGCGTCCAAGGAGGAGAGACCCAGTACTTC
13,TRBV7-2,TRBJ2-5,-,-,CASSLAGGGPQYF,TGTGCCAGCAGCTTAGCGGGGGGGGGCCCCCAGTACTTC
15,TRBV30,TRBJ1-6,TRBD1,-,CAWRGQAIHNSPLHF,TGTGCCTGGAGAGGACAGGCTATTCATAATTCACCCCTCCACTTT
13,TRBV19,TRBJ1-5,-,-,CASSLGARQPQHF,TGTGCCAGTAGTCTGGGGGCGAGGCAGCCCCAGCATTTT
14,TRBV7-9,TRBJ2-1,TRBD2,-,CASSLVGRENEQFF,TGTGCCAGCAGCTTAGTCGGGCGGGAGAATGAGCAGTTCTTC
15,TRBV18,TRBJ1-1,TRBD1,-,CASSPRQGQGTEAFF,TGTGCCAGCTCACCACGACAGGGGCAAGGGACTGAAGCTTTCTTT
17,TRBV21-1,TRBJ2-5,-,-,CASSKERAAVPQETQYF,TGTGCCAGCAGCAAAGAGAGGGCAGCTGTTCCTCAAGAGACCCAGTACTTC
14,TRBV4-2,TRBJ2-7,TRBD1,-,CASSQTGSANEQYF,TGTGCCAGCAGCCAGACAGGGTCTGCCAACGAGCAGTACTTC
13,TRBV29-1,TRBJ1-2,TRBD1,-,CSARGEGDRGYTF,TGCAGCGCTCGAGGGGAGGGGGACAGGGGCTACACCTTC
15,TRBV11-2,TRBJ2-2,-,-,CASSLGVGQTGELFF,TGTGCCAGCAGCTTAGGCGTGGGCCAGACCGGGGAGCTGTTTTTT
13,TRBV11-2,TRBJ2-4,-,once,CASSLDRENIQYF,TGTGCCAGCAGCTTAGACAGGGAAAACATTCAGTACTTC
17,TRBV27,TRBJ1-2,-,few,CASSSRTDEDIRHILTF,TGTGCCAGCAGTTCGAGGACAGACGAAGATATAAGACATATTCTCACCTTC
16,TRBV4-2,TRBJ2-5,-,few,CASSQDQGQYQETQYF,TGTGCCAGCAGCCAAGATCAAGGACAGTACCAAGAGACCCAGTACTTC
13,TRBV10-3,TRBJ2-5,TRBD1,few,CAIRQGVEETQYF,TGTGCCATCAGACAGGGGGTGGAAGAGACCCAGTACTTC
13,TRBV10-3,TRBJ1-4,-,-,CAISEGAYEKLFF,TGTGCCATCAGTGAGGGGGCCTATGAAAAACTGTTTTTT
15,TRBV21-1,TRBJ2-7,-,-,CASSNTGTGGFEQYF,TGTGCCAGCAGCAACACCGGGACAGGGGGTTTCGAGCAGTACTTC
16,TRBV19,TRBJ1-5,TRBD1,-,CASRPGTVGPNQPQHF,TGTGCCAGTAGACCCGGGACAGTAGGGCCAAATCAGCCCCAGCATTTT
14,TRBV15,TRBJ1-1,-,-,CATSRTREGTEAFF,TGTGCCACCAGCAGAACTAGGGAGGGCACTGAAGCTTTCTTT
15,TRBV13,TRBJ1-1,-,-,CASSWDGGRYTEAFF,TGTGCCAGCAGCTGGGACGGGGGAAGGTACACTGAAGCTTTCTTT
16,TRBV19,TRBJ1-4,TRBD1,once,CASSISRVVQGVKLFF,TGTGCCAGTAGTATCTCCAGGGTCGTGCAGGGGGTAAAACTGTTTTTT
15,TRBV12-5,TRBJ1-3,-,once,CASGFSQWAENTIYF,TGTGCTAGTGGTTTTTCTCAGTGGGCAGAAAACACCATATATTTT
13,TRBV5-6,TRBJ1-1,-,-,CASSLEQQSEAFF,TGTGCCAGCAGCTTGGAACAGCAAAGCGAAGCTTTCTTT
16,TRBV7-2,TRBJ2-7,TRBD1,-,CASSLSFGRGPNEQYF,TGTGCCAGCAGCTTATCTTTCGGCAGGGGGCCCAACGAGCAGTACTTC
16,TRBV27,TRBJ1-6,TRBD1,-,CASSASGQGATSPLHF,TGTGCCAGCAGCGCCTCGGGACAGGGGGCAACTTCACCCCTCCACTTT
14,TRBV6-1,TRBJ2-5,TRBD2,few,CASSGGLDQETQYF,TGTGCCAGCAGTGGGGGACTAGACCAAGAGACCCAGTACTTC
13,TRBV30,TRBJ2-7,TRBD2,-,CAWRHPGGHEQYF,TGTGCCTGGAGGCACCCGGGAGGACACGAGCAGTACTTC
19,TRBV2,TRBJ2-3,TRBD2,-,CASTEWGTSVGLESDTQYF,TGTGCCAGCACCGAATGGGGGACTAGCGTTGGACTTGAGTCAGATACGCAGTATTTT
13,TRBV5-4,TRBJ2-5,-,-,CASRWWPGETQYF,TGTGCCAGCCGATGGTGGCCGGGAGAGACCCAGTACTTC